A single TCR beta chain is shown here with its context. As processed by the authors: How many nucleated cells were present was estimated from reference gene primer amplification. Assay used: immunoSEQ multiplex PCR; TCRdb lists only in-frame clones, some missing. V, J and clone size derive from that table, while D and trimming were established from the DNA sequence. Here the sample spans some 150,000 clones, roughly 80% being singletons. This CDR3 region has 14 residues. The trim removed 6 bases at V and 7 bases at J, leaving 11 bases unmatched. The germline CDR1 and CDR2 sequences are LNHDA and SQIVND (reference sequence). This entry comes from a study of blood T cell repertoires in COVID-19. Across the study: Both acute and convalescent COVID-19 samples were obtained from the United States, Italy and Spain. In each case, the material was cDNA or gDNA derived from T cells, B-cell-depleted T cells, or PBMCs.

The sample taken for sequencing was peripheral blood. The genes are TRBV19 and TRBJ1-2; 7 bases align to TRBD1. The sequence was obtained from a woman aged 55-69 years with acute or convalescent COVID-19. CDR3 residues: CASRMTGKDSGYTF. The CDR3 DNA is TGTGCCAGTAGAATGACAGGGAAGGACTCTGGCTACACCTTC.